The 26 T cell receptor beta chains below all came from one sample that was sequenced in a study of shared clonotypes between healthy human individuals. The data were produced by immunoSEQ multiplex PCR, yet TCRdb's version contains in-frame clones alone and is incomplete. Seen here are fewer than 850,000 clones, 80% to 95% observed once, and the top ten hold 34%. Sequenced: memory CD8+ T cells from PBMCs. Subset described: CD45RO+ cells pooled with CCR7-negative TemRA cells. These receptors all stem from a young man in good health. Some clones in this sample may be carry-over from other donors' samples.

This chain links TRBV7-9 with TRBJ2-7; TRBD1 matches 8 bases. The CDR3 runs 15 residues. The V gene end was trimmed by 5 bases and the J gene end by 2 bases; junction bases not matched to a gene: 8. CDR1 SEHNR and CDR2 FQNEAQ come from the germline V gene (reference sequence). This CDR3 is CASSRDRGEPYEQYF. DNA of the CDR3: TGTGCCAGCAGCCGCGACAGGGGCGAACCCTACGAGCAGTACTTC.

The chain recombines TRBV6-1 with TRBJ2-1; possibly TRBD2 for D (5 bases). Trimming took off 11 bases at V and 1 base at J, with 15 bases between the two ends. Germline CDR1 is MNHNS and CDR2 is SASEGT. This CDR3 is 14 amino acids long. The CDR3 sequence: CAGLTSGSYNEQFF. CDR3 coding DNA: TGTGCCGGGCTAACGTCGGGGTCCTACAATGAGCAGTTCTTC.

This sequence joins TRBV28 and TRBJ2-3, with TRBD2 as a possible D gene (5 bases). CDR3 length: 16 residues. CDR1 is MDHEN and CDR2 is SYDVKM in the germline V gene. Trimming took 4 bases from V and 2 from J, leaving 16 bases between them. DNA for the CDR3: TGTGCCAGCAGTTCCACTAGGGAGCGGATCACAGATACGCAGTATTTT. This sequence encodes CASSSTRERITDTQYF.

The chain links TRBV7-9 to TRBJ2-7, with D possibly TRBD1 on 6 matching bases. Trimming took 1 base from V and 3 from J, leaving 13 bases between them. Germline V gene sequence: CDR1 SEHNR, CDR2 FQNEAQ (reference sequence). The length of the CDR3 is 15 residues. CDR3 sequence: CASSLGARDNYEQYF. The CDR3 DNA reads as TGTGCCAGCAGCTTAGGGGCCCGGGACAACTACGAGCAGTACTTC.

The chain links TRBV6-4 to TRBJ2-1, with 11 bases matching TRBD2. Germline-derived CDR1 and CDR2 are MRHNA and SNTAGT. CDR3 length: 15 amino acids. V lost 2 bases to trimming and J lost 4 bases; unmatched junction nucleotides: 1. CDR3 coding DNA: TGTGCCAGCAGTGACGGGACTAGCGGATACAATGAGCAGTTCTTC. Residues: CASSDGTSGYNEQFF.

V is TRBV18 and J is TRBJ2-7, with D perhaps TRBD2 (5 bases). The CDR3 covers 15 residues. The germline V gene has CDR1 KGHSH and CDR2 LQKENI. V was trimmed by 3 bases and J by 0 bases, leaving 12 bases between them. The CDR3 protein is CASSPEDLLSYEQYF. Here the CDR3 DNA reads TGTGCCAGCTCACCGGAGGACCTTCTCTCCTACGAGCAGTACTTC.

The chain recombines TRBV29-1 with TRBJ2-5; 7 bases match TRBD1. The end of the DNA aligns better with TRBJ2-7, so the J call may be wrong. Germline CDR1 reads SQVTM; CDR2 reads ANQGSEA. The CDR3 length is 13 residues. This chain's CDR3 is CSVTTGLTYEQYF. Written as DNA, the CDR3 is TGCAGCGTTACGACAGGGTTGACCTACGAGCAGTACTTC.

With regard to this clone: Other DNA sequences in this sample translate to the same CDR3. V usage is TRBV27 and J usage is TRBJ2-1, with D unresolved. Germline values: CDR1 MNHEY, CDR2 SMNVEV (reference sequence). Trimming left V 2 bases short and J 0 bases short, with 5 bases between. This CDR3 has 14 amino acids. The CDR3 DNA is TGTGCCAGCAGTTTAGGTAGCTCCTACAATGAGCAGTTCTTC. It yields the protein CASSLGSSYNEQFF.

The chain employs TRBV28 and TRBJ1-5, with 7 bases lining up with TRBD1. V shed 5 bases, J shed 6 bases, and the junction held 16 bases outside the gene matches. The CDR3 is made up of 17 amino acids. The V gene's germline CDR1 is MDHEN and CDR2 SYDVKM. DNA for the CDR3: TGTGCCAGCAGTCCCTCCGGGACAGAGGTACAGGGTCAGCCCCAGCATTTT. Its protein is CASSPSGTEVQGQPQHF.

The chain couples TRBV13 to TRBJ2-5; 7 bases fit TRBD1. Trimming cost V 5 bases and J 0 bases; bases outside gene matches: 6. CDR1 PRHDT and CDR2 FYEKMQ come from the germline V gene (reference sequence). The CDR3 is 15 residues long. The CDR3 spells CASSNRDSHQETQYF. For the CDR3, the DNA is TGTGCCAGCAGCAACCGGGACAGCCACCAAGAGACCCAGTACTTC.

The genes are TRBV29-1 and TRBJ2-7, with D unclear. Trimming removed 1 base at V and 2 bases at J, with 9 bases between. Looked up from germline, CDR1 is SQVTM and CDR2 is ANQGSEA. The CDR3 contains 13 residues. The CDR3 reads CSVEVSSTYEQYF. The CDR3 DNA reads as TGCAGCGTTGAAGTTTCCAGCACCTACGAGCAGTACTTC.

The chain has TRBV7-9 and TRBJ2-1, with D unresolved. Germline V gene lookup returns CDR1 SEHNR and CDR2 FQNEAQ (reference sequence). CDR3 length: 14 amino acids. Trimming removed 7 bases at V and 6 bases at J, with 16 bases between. This CDR3 reads CASTRVGFPNEQFF. The CDR3 nucleotides read TGTGCCAGCACTCGGGTGGGATTCCCCAATGAGCAGTTCTTC.

This sequence joins TRBV19 and TRBJ2-1; D gene ambiguous. V was trimmed by 6 bases and J by 10 bases, leaving 13 bases between them. The length of the CDR3 is 12 residues. Germline values: CDR1 LNHDA, CDR2 SQIVND (reference sequence). The CDR3 nucleotides read TGTGCCAGTAGGGAAGGGCTTCACGAGCAGTTCTTC. Translation: CASREGLHEQFF.

The J gene is TRBJ1-2, the V gene TRBV7-6; the D gene is possibly TRBD1 (5 bases). There are 17 residues in the CDR3. Per germline, CDR1 SGHVS and CDR2 FNYEAQ. V was trimmed by 5 bases and J by 0 bases, leaving 19 bases between them. The CDR3 region has the DNA TGTGCCAGCAGCCGAGTTCCTGACAGAGGATCTAACTATGGCTACACCTTC. This codes for CASSRVPDRGSNYGYTF.

This clone was detected once. The sample has other DNA sequences that encode this CDR3 too. The chain combines TRBV27 with TRBJ2-1; perhaps TRBD2 as D (5 bases). V was shortened by 3 bases and J by 7 bases, with 7 bases between the two germline ends. This CDR3 is 12 amino acids long. CDR1 MNHEY and CDR2 SMNVEV come from the germline V gene (reference sequence). CDR3 DNA sequence: TGTGCCAGCAGTTTTCGGGGTAATGAGCAGTTCTTC. Translated, it gives CASSFRGNEQFF.

This chain joins TRBV27 and TRBJ2-5; TRBD2 is a possible D gene (6 bases). The V and J ends lost 5 bases and 5 bases respectively, with 18 bases between them. The CDR3 loop spans 15 amino acids. Germline CDR1 reads MNHEY; CDR2 reads SMNVEV (reference sequence). The CDR3 sequence is CASSQSGLAGETQYF. The CDR3 nucleotides read TGTGCCAGCAGTCAGTCGGGACTCGCCGGGGAGACCCAGTACTTC.

Of note for this clone: A much larger clone lies a single base off, so this may be a read error. Because the CDR3 is missing its conserved closing phenylalanine or tryptophan, this is likely a read error. The chain carries TRBV7-8 and TRBJ1-2; tentatively, D is TRBD1 (6 bases). V was cut by 5 bases and J by 5 bases, with 12 bases left in between. CDR1 is SGHVS and CDR2 is FQNEAQ in the germline V gene. This CDR3 contains 13 residues. The CDR3 reads CASSAPGAYGYTL. The CDR3, as DNA: TGTGCCAGCAGCGCCCCAGGGGCTTATGGCTACACCCTC.

The chain carries TRBV5-1 and TRBJ2-1; no clear D gene. The V and J ends lost 0 bases and 7 bases respectively, with 11 bases between them. There are 14 residues in the CDR3. CDR1 and CDR2 from the germline V gene are SGHRS and YFSETQ. The CDR3 DNA reads TGCGCCAGCAGCTTGGAGCTGGTTGGAAATGAGCAGTTCTTC. This translates into CASSLELVGNEQFF.

The rearrangement links TRBV11-2 to TRBJ2-3; tentatively, D is TRBD2 (6 bases). The germline gives CDR1 SGHAT, CDR2 FQNNGV. Trimming took off 0 bases at V and 3 bases at J, with 10 bases between the two ends. The CDR3 covers 15 residues. The CDR3: CASSLDPGVTDTQYF. The DNA of the CDR3 is TGTGCCAGCAGCTTAGATCCGGGGGTGACAGATACGCAGTATTTT.

The V and J genes are TRBV2 and TRBJ2-7; D might be TRBD2 (6 bases). Between the trimmed V and J ends, which lost 6 bases and 0 bases, there was a span of 15 bases. The CDR3 loop spans 15 amino acids. Germline V lookup: CDR1 SNHLY, CDR2 FYNNEI. The CDR3 coding sequence is TGTGCCAGCAGCGTGGACTATCCGAGCTCCTACGAGCAGTACTTC. Encoded protein: CASSVDYPSSYEQYF.

The rearrangement uses TRBV6-5 and TRBJ2-2; D unresolved. The CDR3 has 14 residues. In germline, CDR1 is MNHEY, CDR2 SVGAGI. V was cut by 4 bases and J by 1 base, with 7 bases left in between. CDR3 sequence: CASSSDVNTGELFF. Here the CDR3 DNA reads TGTGCCAGCAGTTCCGATGTGAACACCGGGGAGCTGTTTTTT.

This sequence joins TRBV5-4 and TRBJ2-2; 10 positions match TRBD1. The trim removed 3 bases at V and 6 bases at J, leaving 11 bases unmatched. The CDR3 has 17 amino acids. Germline loops: CDR1 SGHNT, CDR2 YYREEE (reference sequence). CDR3 in amino acids: CASSSRGQGNKAGELFF. Here the CDR3 DNA reads TGTGCCAGCAGCTCAAGGGGACAGGGGAACAAGGCCGGGGAGCTGTTTTTT.

This rearrangement joins TRBV6-5 to TRBJ2-7, with D unresolved. The germline V gene has CDR1 MNHEY and CDR2 SVGAGI. The ends were cut back, 4 bases at V and 2 bases at J, with 9 bases in the middle. The CDR3 totals 13 residues. The CDR3 bases are TGTGCCAGCAGTTCAAACAGAGCCTACGAGCAGTACTTC. It yields the protein CASSSNRAYEQYF.

This sequence joins TRBV7-9 and TRBJ2-3; 8 positions agree with TRBD2. CDR3 length equals 16 residues. Germline CDR1 is SEHNR and CDR2 is FQNEAQ (reference sequence). The V segment lost 5 bases and the J segment 2 bases; nucleotides outside the gene matches: 9. CDR3 loop: CASSTTSGRDTDTQYF. CDR3 sequence (DNA): TGTGCCAGCAGCACCACTAGCGGACGGGACACAGATACGCAGTATTTT.

The CDR3 loop reads CASSLDRSTDGYTF. CDR3 nucleotide sequence: TGTGCCAGCAGCTTAGATCGGTCGACGGATGGCTACACCTTC. This chain joins TRBV7-9 and TRBJ1-2; no clear D gene. This CDR3 comprises 14 residues. V dropped 1 base and J dropped 6 bases, with 12 bases sitting between them. Germline V gene lookup returns CDR1 SEHNR and CDR2 FQNEAQ (reference sequence).

This sequence joins TRBV27 and TRBJ2-2; possibly TRBD2 for D (5 bases). V gave up 3 bases and J gave up 3 bases, with 11 bases separating them. CDR3 length: 15 amino acids. Germline CDR1 MNHEY, CDR2 SMNVEV (reference sequence). The CDR3 region has the DNA TGTGCCAGCAGTTTTGAGGGTAGGGACACCGGGGAGCTGTTTTTT. Protein sequence: CASSFEGRDTGELFF.